This passage covers 22 T cell receptor beta chains from one sample sequenced in a study of molecular identifiers for immune sequencing clone quantification. In TCRdb, the PCR reads were re-called with MiXCR into one record per CDR3 protein. The sample lists some 88,000 distinct CDR3 sequences, around 20% occurring once. The specimen sequenced was naive CD8+ T cells from blood, with Jurkat cell RNA spiked in. Subset described: FACS-sorted CD8+CD4-CCR7+CD45RA+ naive T cells. The receptors originated from a human donor in good health. Some libraries in this study had Jurkat cell RNA spiked in.

In the case of this clonotype: A much larger clone differs by one base, so this may be a read error. The gene calls are TRBV7-9 and TRBJ1-1; D perhaps matches TRBD1 (5 bases). Per germline, CDR1 SEHNR and CDR2 FQNEAQ (reference sequence). V dropped 4 bases and J dropped 4 bases, with 28 bases sitting between them. The CDR3 extends over 19 amino acids. The CDR3 region has the DNA TGTGCCAGCAGCTCCGGTCGGGTGACAGAACTTACGGGGGGCACTGAAGCTTTCTTT. Its translation is CASSSGRVTELTGGTEAFF.

This chain links TRBV27 with TRBJ2-7; D tentatively fits TRBD1 or TRBD2 (5 bases each). CDR3 length: 17 residues. V was shortened by 6 bases and J by 7 bases, with 28 bases between the two germline ends. Germline CDR1 MNHEY, CDR2 SMNVEV (reference sequence). The CDR3 spells CASSLGCKGPTLWEQYF. As DNA, the CDR3 is TGTGCCAGCAGCCTGGGCTGTAAGGGACCGACCTTGTGGGAGCAGTACTTC.

The CDR3 spells CASSLAGEEDQPQHF. In nucleotides, the CDR3 is TGTGCCAGCAGTTTAGCAGGGGAAGAAGATCAGCCCCAGCATTTT. V usage is TRBV12-3 or TRBV12-4 and J usage is TRBJ1-5; perhaps TRBD1 as D (5 bases). Trimming removed 0 bases from V and 5 bases from J, with 11 bases in between. The CDR3 is 15 amino acids.

The rearrangement uses TRBV19 and TRBJ1-5; a weak D match, TRBD1 (5 bases). The germline gives CDR1 LNHDA, CDR2 SQIVND (reference sequence). The CDR3 runs 13 residues. Trimming stripped 5 bases from V and 7 bases from J, with 12 bases between. The CDR3 DNA sequence: TGTGCCAGTAGTCCAGCGGGGGACCAGCCCCAGCATTTT. Its protein product is CASSPAGDQPQHF.

The rearrangement links TRBV12-3 or TRBV12-4 to TRBJ2-7, with 9 positions matching TRBD1. The junction had 7 bases not matched to a gene; V was cut back by 3 bases and J by 4 bases. CDR3 length: 15 amino acids. DNA for the CDR3: TGTGCCAGCAGTTTGGGACCGGGACAGGGATACGAGCAGTACTTC. This encodes CASSLGPGQGYEQYF.

This clonotype was picked up a small number of times. This chain uses TRBV6-2 or TRBV6-3 with TRBJ1-1, with unresolved D. CDR3 size: 11 residues. Per germline, CDR1 MNHEY and CDR2 SVGEGT. V lost 2 bases and J 5 bases, leaving 3 bases between the germline ends. CDR3 DNA sequence: TGTGCCAGCAGTTACCTAACTGAAGCTTTCTTT. Amino acid sequence: CASSYLTEAFF.

The chain has TRBV5-3 and TRBJ1-1; 7 nucleotides align to TRBD1. TRBV5-3 falls under the ORF class, with uncertain function. V was pared by 8 bases and J by 1 base, with 11 bases of the junction left unmatched. The CDR3 consists of 15 residues. CDR3 DNA: TGTGCCAGCAGCCCCAACAGGGGTGGGAACACTGAAGCTTTCTTT. Residues: CASSPNRGGNTEAFF.

The J gene is TRBJ1-4, the V gene TRBV27; 10 bases match TRBD1. J gave up 6 bases and V 3 bases, and 4 bases lay outside the gene matches. Germline CDR1 is MNHEY and CDR2 is SMNVEV (reference sequence). The CDR3 runs 15 residues. The CDR3 sequence is CASSFLGTGDEKLFF. CDR3 bases: TGTGCCAGCAGTTTTTTAGGGACAGGGGATGAAAAACTGTTTTTT.

This clonotype was recorded at least ten times. The chain carries TRBV4-2 and TRBJ2-7; possibly TRBD2 for D (5 bases). V shed 0 bases and J shed 9 bases, with 12 bases lying between them. Looked up from germline, CDR1 is LGHNA and CDR2 is YNFKEQ. CDR3 size: 13 residues. The CDR3 loop reads CASSQDFGRGQYF. In nucleotides, the CDR3 is TGTGCCAGCAGCCAAGATTTCGGTCGGGGGCAGTACTTC.

This clonotype showed up many times. The chain has TRBV7-9 and TRBJ1-1; D uncertain. CDR3 length equals 14 residues. Trimming cost V 1 base and J 2 bases, with 8 bases left between them. Germline lookup yields CDR1 SEHNR and CDR2 FQNEAQ (reference sequence). CDR3 nucleotide sequence: TGTGCCAGCAGCTTAGGAGAGATTAACACTGAAGCTTTCTTT. Amino acids: CASSLGEINTEAFF.

This clonotype showed up just a few times. Since no conserved phenylalanine or tryptophan closes the CDR3, a read error is the likely cause. The chain combines TRBV9 with TRBJ1-2; TRBD1 might be the D (5 bases). Trimming removed 4 bases from V and 5 bases from J, with 21 bases in between. The germline V gene encodes CDR1 SGDLS and CDR2 YYNGEE. This CDR3 region has 16 residues. CDR3 nucleotide sequence: TGTGCCAGCAGCTCCCCGCTGGGACTCTCCGGATATGGCTACACCTAC. Amino acids: CASSSPLGLSGYGYTY.

About this clonotype itself: This sequence may be a read error, since a much larger clone differs from it by one base. This rearrangement joins TRBV9 to TRBJ1-2; D unclear. This CDR3 spans 15 amino acids. The germline V gene encodes CDR1 SGDLS and CDR2 YYNGEE. The CDR3 DNA reads as TGTACCAGCAGCGTAGAGGGAGATCCTTCCTATGGCTACACCTTC. Amino acid sequence: CTSSVEGDPSYGYTF.

Note on this clonotype: An end of the junction does not agree with germline; a read error may underlie this. The chain recombines TRBV2 with TRBJ2-1; TRBD1 aligns across 7 bases. This CDR3 spans 18 amino acids. Germline CDR1 is SNHLY and CDR2 is FYNNEI. DNA for the CDR3: TGTGCCAGCGGGGCGGCAGGGGGAGTTCAGCCGAATGACAATGAGCGGTTCTTC. The encoded protein is CASGAAGGVQPNDNERFF.

Concerning this clonotype: A much larger clone sits a single nucleotide away, making a read error possible. The V call is TRBV25-1, the J call TRBJ2-3, with D perhaps matching TRBD2 (6 bases). This CDR3 is built from 15 residues. Between the trimmed V and J ends, which lost 3 bases and 6 bases, there was a span of 16 bases. CDR1 is MGHDK, CDR2 SYGVNS, per germline. The chain's CDR3 is CASSEASGVGDTQYF. The CDR3 region has the DNA TGTGCCAGCAGTGAGGCGTCGGGAGTGGGCGATACGCAGTATTTT.

This clonotype was seen repeatedly, ten times or more. The genes are TRBV7-9 and TRBJ1-4; a weak D match, TRBD1 (5 bases). Germline assignment: CDR1 SEHNR and CDR2 FQNEAQ (reference sequence). Between the trimmed V and J ends, which lost 5 bases and 7 bases, there was a span of 20 bases. The CDR3 covers 16 residues. The DNA for the CDR3 is TGTGCCAGCAGCCTATATATCGTTGAGGGGTCTGAAAAACTGTTTTTT. This codes for CASSLYIVEGSEKLFF.

As concerns this clonotype: This may be a read error, as it is one base from a much larger clone. The chain couples TRBV5-5 to TRBJ1-5; D uncertain. The CDR3 extends over 14 amino acids. CDR1 SGHKS and CDR2 YYEKEE come from the germline V gene (reference sequence). The CDR3 region is CVSSLEWSNQPQHF. CDR3 bases: TGTGTCAGCAGCCTGGAGTGGAGCAATCAGCCCCAGCATTTT. The complete variable domain, with remaining parts taken from reference TRBV5-5 and TRBJ1-5, reads DAGVTQSPTHLIKTRGQQVTLRCSPISGHKSVSWYQQVLGQGPQFIFQYYEKEERGRGNFPDRFSARQFPNYSSELNVNALLLGDSALYLCVSSLEWSNQPQHFGDGTRLSIL.

On this clonotype itself: This may be a read error: a much more frequent sequence differs by one nucleotide. This chain joins TRBV7-8 and TRBJ1-5, with a tentative D call TRBD1 (5 bases). CDR3 length: 14 amino acids. V was cut by 5 bases and J by 4 bases, with 12 bases left in between. Germline V CDR1 and CDR2: SGHVS, FQNEAQ. The CDR3 reads CASSHGAINQPQHF. CDR3 in DNA: TGTGCCAGCAGCCACGGGGCGATTAATCAGCCCCAGCATTTT.

This clonotype was counted many times. As DNA, the CDR3 is TGTGCCAGCAGCCCCAGCGGGTCCGACTACGAGCAGTACTTC. Translating gives CASSPSGSDYEQYF. This chain uses TRBV6-6 with TRBJ2-7; D may be TRBD2 (6 bases). The germline V and J ends were trimmed by 6 bases and 3 bases, with 15 bases remaining between them. Germline lookup yields CDR1 MNHNY and CDR2 SVGAGI (reference sequence). The CDR3 has 14 residues.

This clonotype appeared once. A read error may explain this, as a much larger clone is one base away. This is likely a read error, given that the CDR3 carries no conserved phenylalanine or tryptophan at its end. This chain uses TRBV19 with TRBJ2-5, with D perhaps TRBD2 (6 bases). The CDR3 contains 15 residues. Germline assignment: CDR1 LNHDA and CDR2 SQIVND (reference sequence). V was shortened by 1 base and J by 4 bases, with 13 bases between the two germline ends. CDR3 amino acids: CASSIVTRGTETQYL. The DNA for the CDR3 is TGTGCCAGTAGTATAGTGACTAGGGGTACAGAGACCCAGTACCTC.

This clonotype has a count of ten or more. This chain joins TRBV19 and TRBJ2-6; D is ambiguous. Trimming stripped 7 bases from V and 0 bases from J, with 7 bases between. Germline loops: CDR1 LNHDA, CDR2 SQIVND (reference sequence). This CDR3 spans 14 amino acids. The CDR3 sequence: CASNPGSGANVLTF. Here the CDR3 DNA reads TGTGCCAGTAATCCGGGCTCTGGGGCCAACGTCCTGACTTTC.

This clonotype came up many times. The V and J genes are TRBV6-6 and TRBJ2-2; D is undetermined. The V and J ends lost 4 bases and 6 bases respectively, with 6 bases between them. The germline gives CDR1 MNHNY, CDR2 SVGAGI (reference sequence). This CDR3 has 12 amino acids. The CDR3 loop reads CASSSGAGELFF. CDR3 DNA sequence: TGTGCCAGCAGTTCAGGAGCCGGGGAGCTGTTTTTT.

There are many counts of this clonotype. The J gene is TRBJ2-7, the V gene TRBV7-6; D may correspond to TRBD1 or TRBD2 (5 bases each). This CDR3 has 15 residues. V lost 5 bases, J lost 4 bases, and 18 bases lay in between. Germline CDR1 SGHVS, CDR2 FNYEAQ. The CDR3 region has the DNA TGTGCCAGCAGCCCCGGGGCTAGTATGGGATACGAGCAGTACTTC. Protein product: CASSPGASMGYEQYF.